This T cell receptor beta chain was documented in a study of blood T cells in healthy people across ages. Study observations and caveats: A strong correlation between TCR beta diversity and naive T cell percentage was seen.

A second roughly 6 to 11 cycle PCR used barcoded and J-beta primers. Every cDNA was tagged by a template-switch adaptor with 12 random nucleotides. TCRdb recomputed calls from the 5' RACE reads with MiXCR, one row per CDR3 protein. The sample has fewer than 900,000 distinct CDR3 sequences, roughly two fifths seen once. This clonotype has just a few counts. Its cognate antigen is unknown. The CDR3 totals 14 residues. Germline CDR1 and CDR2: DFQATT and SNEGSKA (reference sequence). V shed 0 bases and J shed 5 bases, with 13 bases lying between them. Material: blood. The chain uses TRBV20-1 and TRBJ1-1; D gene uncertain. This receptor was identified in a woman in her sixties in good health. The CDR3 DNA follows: TGCAGTGCTAGAGAGCACGGTCGAGAAACTGAAGCTTTCTTT. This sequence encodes CSAREHGRETEAFF.